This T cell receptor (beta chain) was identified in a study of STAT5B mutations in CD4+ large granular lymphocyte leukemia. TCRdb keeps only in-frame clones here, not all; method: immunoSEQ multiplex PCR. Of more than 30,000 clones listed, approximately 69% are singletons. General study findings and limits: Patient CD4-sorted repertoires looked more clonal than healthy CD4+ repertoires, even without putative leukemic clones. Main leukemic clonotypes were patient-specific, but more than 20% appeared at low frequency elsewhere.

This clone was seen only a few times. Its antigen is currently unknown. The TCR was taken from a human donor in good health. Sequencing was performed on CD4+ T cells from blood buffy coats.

The CDR3 reads CASSYREDLKETQYF. DNA of the CDR3: TGTGCCAGCAGTTACCGCGAGGACCTTAAAGAGACCCAGTACTTC. The rearrangement links TRBV27 to TRBJ2-5; no reliable D call. V dropped 4 bases and J dropped 3 bases, with 15 bases sitting between them. Germline V gene lookup returns CDR1 MNHEY and CDR2 SMNVEV (reference sequence). The CDR3 has 15 residues.